These 10 T cell receptor beta chains came from one sample sequenced in a study of cytomegalovirus exposure and HLA in healthy donors. Use of 60 Vbeta and 13 Jbeta primers characterized the PCR. Using immunoSEQ multiplex PCR, the repertoire was profiled, and TCRdb retains in-frame clones only, with some absent. The data hold roughly 100,000 clones, with about four fifths observed a single time. Material for sequencing was PBMCs. These receptors were collected from a male donor in good health and CMV-seropositive.

In DNA, the CDR3 is TGTGCCAGCAGCTTGGGACAGGGGGCGCGAAAACTGTTTTTT. Encoded protein: CASSLGQGARKLFF. V is TRBV9 and J is TRBJ1-4, with 12 bases aligning to TRBD1. This CDR3 is 14 amino acids long. Looked up from germline, CDR1 is SGDLS and CDR2 is YYNGEE. Losses at the gene ends were 4 bases for V and 10 bases for J; bases not matched to a gene: 5.

The rearrangement uses TRBV5-1 and TRBJ2-2; 8 bases map to TRBD1. V trimming: 0 bases; J trimming: 4 bases; junction bases outside the gene matches: 5. The CDR3 consists of 16 residues. The germline V gene has CDR1 SGHRS and CDR2 YFSETQ. DNA of the CDR3: TGCGCCAGCAGCTTGGATGCGACAGGGGCCACCGGGGAGCTGTTTTTT. Translation gives CASSLDATGATGELFF.

The V call is TRBV9, the J call TRBJ2-1; 13 nucleotides line up with TRBD2. Germline V lookup: CDR1 SGDLS, CDR2 YYNGEE. The CDR3 is 18 amino acids. V lost 0 bases, J lost 3 bases, and 6 bases stayed unmatched. The CDR3 nucleotides are TGTGCCAGCAGCGTAGAATTGACTAGCGGGGGGTACTACAATGAGCAGTTCTTC. Translating it yields CASSVELTSGGYYNEQFF.

This chain joins TRBV18 and TRBJ1-1, with 8 nucleotides matching TRBD1. CDR1 and CDR2 from the germline V gene are KGHSH and LQKENI. This CDR3 spans 13 amino acids. J lost 5 bases, V lost 5 bases, and 4 bases had no gene match. The CDR3 protein is CASSETGVTEAFF. The DNA for the CDR3 is TGTGCCAGCTCAGAGACAGGGGTAACTGAAGCTTTCTTT.

The chain recombines TRBV2 with TRBJ1-5; TRBD1 might be the D (5 bases). Germline values: CDR1 SNHLY, CDR2 FYNNEI. This CDR3 is 14 amino acids long. The ends were cut back, 8 bases at V and 2 bases at J, with 13 bases in the middle. In DNA, the CDR3 is TGTGCCAGCCAGCTCGGCAGGGGCAATCAGCCCCAGCATTTT. Translated: CASQLGRGNQPQHF.

This clone was picked up one time. The V and J genes are TRBV5-1 and TRBJ2-7; a possible D gene is TRBD1 (6 bases). CDR1 is SGHRS, CDR2 YFSETQ, per germline. The V and J ends lost 3 bases and 2 bases respectively, with 12 bases between them. This CDR3 comprises 14 residues. CDR3 protein: CASSSEGGTYEQYF. The CDR3 DNA is TGCGCCAGCAGCTCCGAAGGGGGAACCTACGAGCAGTACTTC.

This clone was detected once. The rearrangement joins TRBV6-5 to TRBJ2-7; possible D gene TRBD2, 6 bases. The CDR3 length is 15 residues. CDR1 and CDR2 (germline): MNHEY, SVGAGI. Deletions cut 4 bases from V and 0 bases from J, with 13 bases between. CDR3 residues: CASSFTAGRSYEQYF. The DNA of the CDR3 is TGTGCCAGCAGTTTCACCGCGGGACGCTCCTACGAGCAGTACTTC.

CDR3 nucleotide sequence: TGTGCCAGCCACTTTGCGCGCGGTGGCTACACCTTC. Protein sequence: CASHFARGGYTF. This chain uses TRBV6-1 with TRBJ1-2; D gene unclear. Germline-derived CDR1 and CDR2 are MNHNS and SASEGT. V lost 8 bases and J 7 bases, leaving 14 bases between the germline ends. CDR3 length: 12 amino acids.

With regard to this clone: The germline gene is not matched at one end of the junction; a read error may be the cause. The rearrangement joins TRBV5-6 to TRBJ1-6, with 7 bases identical to TRBD1. Germline CDR1 and CDR2: SGHDT and YYEEEE. The CDR3 runs to 18 residues. The CDR3: CAGSLWTGSPSYNSPLHF. For the CDR3, the DNA is TGTGCCGGCAGCTTGTGGACAGGCTCCCCCTCCTATAATTCACCCCTCCACTTT.

This clone appeared a single time. The CDR3 spells CASSPLHEQYF. The CDR3 DNA is TGTGCCAGCAGCCCACTCCACGAGCAGTACTTC. J is TRBJ2-7 and V is TRBV11-1; D is unclear. Germline V lookup: CDR1 SGHAT, CDR2 FQDESV (reference sequence). The CDR3 consists of 11 residues. The germline V and J ends were trimmed by 5 bases and 5 bases, with 7 bases remaining between them.